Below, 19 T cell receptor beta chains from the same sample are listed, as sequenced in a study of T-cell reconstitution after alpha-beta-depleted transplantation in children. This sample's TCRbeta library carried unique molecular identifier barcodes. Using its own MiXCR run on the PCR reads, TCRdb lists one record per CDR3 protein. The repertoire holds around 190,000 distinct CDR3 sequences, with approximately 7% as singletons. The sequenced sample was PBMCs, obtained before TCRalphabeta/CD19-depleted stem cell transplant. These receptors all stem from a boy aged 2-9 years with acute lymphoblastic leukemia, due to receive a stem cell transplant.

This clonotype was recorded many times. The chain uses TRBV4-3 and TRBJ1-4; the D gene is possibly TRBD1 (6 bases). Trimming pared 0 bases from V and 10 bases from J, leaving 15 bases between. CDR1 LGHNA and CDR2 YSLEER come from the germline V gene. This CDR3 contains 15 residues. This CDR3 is CASSQDYREPVKLFF. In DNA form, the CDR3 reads TGCGCCAGCAGCCAAGATTACAGGGAACCCGTAAAACTGTTTTTT.

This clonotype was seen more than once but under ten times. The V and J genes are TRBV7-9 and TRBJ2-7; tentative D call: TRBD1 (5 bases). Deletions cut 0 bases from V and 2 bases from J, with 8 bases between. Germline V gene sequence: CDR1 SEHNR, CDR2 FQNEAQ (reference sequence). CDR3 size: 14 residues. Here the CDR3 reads CASSLARGTYEQYF. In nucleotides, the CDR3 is TGTGCCAGCAGCTTAGCAAGGGGTACCTACGAGCAGTACTTC. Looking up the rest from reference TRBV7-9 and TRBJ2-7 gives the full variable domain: DTGVSQNPRHKITKRGQNVTFRCDPISEHNRLYWYRQTLGQGPEFLTYFQNEAQLEKSRLLSDRFSAERPKGSFSTLEIQRTEQGDSAMYLCASSLARGTYEQYFGPGTRLTVT.

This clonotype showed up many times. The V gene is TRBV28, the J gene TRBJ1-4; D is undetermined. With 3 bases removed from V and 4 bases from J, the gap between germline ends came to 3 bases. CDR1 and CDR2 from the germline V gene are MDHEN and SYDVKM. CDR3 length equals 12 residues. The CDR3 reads CASSLVNEKLFF. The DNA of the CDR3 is TGTGCCAGCAGTTTGGTTAATGAAAAACTGTTTTTT.

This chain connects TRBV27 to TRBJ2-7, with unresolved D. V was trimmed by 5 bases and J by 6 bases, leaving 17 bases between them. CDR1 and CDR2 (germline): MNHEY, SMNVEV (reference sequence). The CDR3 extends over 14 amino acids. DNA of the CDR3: TGTGCCAGCAGTCCCACTTCGACCTTTGTCGAGCAGTACTTC. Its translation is CASSPTSTFVEQYF.

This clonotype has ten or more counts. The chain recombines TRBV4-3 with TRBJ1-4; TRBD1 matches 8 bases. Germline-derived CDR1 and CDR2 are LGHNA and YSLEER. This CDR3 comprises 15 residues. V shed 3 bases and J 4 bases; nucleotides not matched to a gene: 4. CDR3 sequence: CASSQGQVDNEKLFF. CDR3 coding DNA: TGCGCCAGCAGCCAGGGACAGGTCGATAATGAAAAACTGTTTTTT.

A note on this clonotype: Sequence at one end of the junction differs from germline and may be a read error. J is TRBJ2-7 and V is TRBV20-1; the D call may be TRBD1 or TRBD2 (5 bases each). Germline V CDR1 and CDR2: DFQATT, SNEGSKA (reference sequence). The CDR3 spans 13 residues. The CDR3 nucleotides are TGCAGTGCAGAGTCCGGGGCGGCCTACGAGGAGTACTTC. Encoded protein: CSAESGAAYEEYF.

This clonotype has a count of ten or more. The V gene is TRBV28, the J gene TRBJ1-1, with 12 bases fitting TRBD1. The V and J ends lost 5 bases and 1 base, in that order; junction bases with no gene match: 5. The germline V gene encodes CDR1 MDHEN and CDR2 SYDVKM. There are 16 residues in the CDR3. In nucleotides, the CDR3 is TGTGCCAGCAGTCCGAGGGACAGGGGGCCGAACACTGAAGCTTTCTTT. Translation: CASSPRDRGPNTEAFF.

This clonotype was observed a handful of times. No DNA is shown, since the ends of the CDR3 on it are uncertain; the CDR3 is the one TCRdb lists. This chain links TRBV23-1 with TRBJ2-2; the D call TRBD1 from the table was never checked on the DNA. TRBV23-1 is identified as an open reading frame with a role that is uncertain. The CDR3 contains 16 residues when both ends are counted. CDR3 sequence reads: CASLGRGGRTPGSCFF.

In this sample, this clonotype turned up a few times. The CDR3 sequence: CASSNGQGTTDTQYF. CDR3 sequence (DNA): TGTGCCAGCAGCAACGGACAGGGGACCACAGATACGCAGTATTTT. V and J are TRBV7-9 and TRBJ2-3; 9 positions match TRBD1. Germline loops: CDR1 SEHNR, CDR2 FQNEAQ (reference sequence). The CDR3 loop spans 15 amino acids. V trimming: 5 bases; J trimming: 2 bases; junction bases outside the gene matches: 5. The entire variable domain, with the rest obtained from reference TRBV7-9 and TRBJ2-3, is as follows: DTGVSQNPRHKITKRGQNVTFRCDPISEHNRLYWYRQTLGQGPEFLTYFQNEAQLEKSRLLSDRFSAERPKGSFSTLEIQRTEQGDSAMYLCASSNGQGTTDTQYFGPGTRLTVL.

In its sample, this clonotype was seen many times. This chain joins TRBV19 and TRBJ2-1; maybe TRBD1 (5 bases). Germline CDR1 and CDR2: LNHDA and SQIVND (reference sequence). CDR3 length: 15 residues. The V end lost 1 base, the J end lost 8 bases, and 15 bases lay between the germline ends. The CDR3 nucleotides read TGTGCCAGTAGTATAGGGGCAGGGAACCGCGATGAGCAGTTCTTC. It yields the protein CASSIGAGNRDEQFF.

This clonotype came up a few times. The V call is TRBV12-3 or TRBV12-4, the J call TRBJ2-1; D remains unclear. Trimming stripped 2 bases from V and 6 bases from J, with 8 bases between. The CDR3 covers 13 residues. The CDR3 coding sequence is TGTGCCAGCAGTTTAATGTGGGGCAATGAGCAGTTCTTC. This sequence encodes CASSLMWGNEQFF.

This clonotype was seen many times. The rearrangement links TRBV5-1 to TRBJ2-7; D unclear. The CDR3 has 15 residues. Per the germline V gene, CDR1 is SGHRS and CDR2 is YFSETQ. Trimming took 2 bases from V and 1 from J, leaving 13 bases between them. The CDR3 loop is CASSLNPTRSYEQYF. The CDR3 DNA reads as TGCGCCAGCAGCTTAAACCCCACGAGGTCCTACGAGCAGTACTTC.

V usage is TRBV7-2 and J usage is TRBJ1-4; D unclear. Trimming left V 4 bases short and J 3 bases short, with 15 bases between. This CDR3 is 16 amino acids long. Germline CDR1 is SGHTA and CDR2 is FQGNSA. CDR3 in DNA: TGTGCCAGCAGCTCTCCCCCGGACGGATCTAATGAAAAACTGTTTTTT. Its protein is CASSSPPDGSNEKLFF.

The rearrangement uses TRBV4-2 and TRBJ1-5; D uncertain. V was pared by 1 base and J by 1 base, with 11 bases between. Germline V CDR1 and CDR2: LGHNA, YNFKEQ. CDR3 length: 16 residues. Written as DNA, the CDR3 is TGTGCCAGCAGCCAAGCCGACCGCAAAAGCAATCAGCCCCAGCATTTT. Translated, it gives CASSQADRKSNQPQHF.

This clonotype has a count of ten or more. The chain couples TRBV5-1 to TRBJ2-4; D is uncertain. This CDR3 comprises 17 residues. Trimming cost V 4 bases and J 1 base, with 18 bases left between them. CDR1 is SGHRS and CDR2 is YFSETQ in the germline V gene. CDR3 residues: CASSPGTDSLAKNIQYF. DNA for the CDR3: TGCGCCAGCAGCCCTGGTACCGATAGCCTGGCCAAAAACATTCAGTACTTC.

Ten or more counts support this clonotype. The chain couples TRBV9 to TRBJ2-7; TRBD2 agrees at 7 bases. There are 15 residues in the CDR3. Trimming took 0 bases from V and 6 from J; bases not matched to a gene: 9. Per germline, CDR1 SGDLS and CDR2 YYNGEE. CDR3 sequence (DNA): TGTGCCAGCAGCGTAGGGGTAGCGGGCCAGGGCGAGCAGTACTTC. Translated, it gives CASSVGVAGQGEQYF.

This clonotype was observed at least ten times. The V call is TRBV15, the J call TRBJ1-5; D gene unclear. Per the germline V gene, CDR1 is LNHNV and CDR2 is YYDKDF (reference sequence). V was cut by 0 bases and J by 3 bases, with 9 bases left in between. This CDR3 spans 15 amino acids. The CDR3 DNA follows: TGTGCCACCAGCAGAGAGAGGCAGGCCAATCAGCCCCAGCATTTT. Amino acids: CATSRERQANQPQHF. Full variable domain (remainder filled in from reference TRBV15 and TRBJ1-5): DAMVIQNPRYQVTQFGKPVTLSCSQTLNHNVMYWYQQKSSQAPKLLFHYYDKDFNNEADTPDNFQSRRPNTSFCFLDIRSPGLGDTAMYLCATSRERQANQPQHFGDGTRLSIL.

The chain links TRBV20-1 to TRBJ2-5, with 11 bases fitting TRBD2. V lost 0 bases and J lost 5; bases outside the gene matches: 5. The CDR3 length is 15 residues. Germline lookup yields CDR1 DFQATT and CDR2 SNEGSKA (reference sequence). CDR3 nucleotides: TGCAGTGCTAGAGAAACTAGCGGGAGTTTGGAGACCCAGTACTTC. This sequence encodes CSARETSGSLETQYF.

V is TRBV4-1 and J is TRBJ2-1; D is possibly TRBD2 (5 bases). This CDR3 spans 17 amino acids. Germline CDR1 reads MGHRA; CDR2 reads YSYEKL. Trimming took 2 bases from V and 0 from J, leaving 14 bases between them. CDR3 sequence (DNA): TGCGCCAGCAGCCAAACCCCGGCACTAGACTCCTACAATGAGCAGTTCTTC. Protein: CASSQTPALDSYNEQFF.